The clone carrying this T cell receptor beta chain was picked up a small number of times. V gave up 6 bases and J gave up 4 bases; unmatched junction bases: 10. This CDR3 contains 16 residues. CDR1 SGHDT and CDR2 YYEEEE come from the germline V gene. This entry is derived from a study of T-cell reconstitution after alpha-beta-depleted transplantation in children. Unique molecular identifiers tagged the TCRbeta library. TCRdb processed the PCR reads anew with MiXCR; each CDR3 protein has one entry. Of about 370,000 distinct CDR3 sequences in the sample, roughly 21% were seen once. J is TRBJ2-2 and V is TRBV5-6, with TRBD2 matching 9 bases. The sequences come from PBMCs from the stem cell graft donor, collected from the stem cell graft. The clonotype was recovered from a human donor who donated a stem cell graft to a child with acute myeloid leukemia. The DNA for the CDR3 is TGTGCCAGCACCAAGAGGGGGACTAGCCGCACCGGGGAGCTGTTTTTT. Translated: CASTKRGTSRTGELFF.